This TCR beta chain derives from a study of blood T cell repertoires in COVID-19. As for the study in general: Sites in the United States, Italy and Spain provided acute and convalescent COVID-19 samples. PBMCs, B-cell-depleted T cells, or T cells were the source of the cDNA or gDNA that made up the material.

The CDR3 spans 13 residues. Trimming removed 3 bases at V and 2 bases at J, with 9 bases between. From germline, CDR1 is SQVTM and CDR2 ANQGSEA. In the authors' methods: Estimation of nucleated cell counts relied on the amplification of reference gene primers. TCRdb's table, derived via immunoSEQ multiplex PCR, lists solely in-frame clones and lacks some. The V and J calls and the clone size are those of that table, but D and trimming were determined from the DNA. The repertoire has 81,000 or so clones, around four fifths of them found once; the top ten carry roughly 10%. The chain is built from TRBV29-1 and TRBJ2-3; weak D call: TRBD2 (5 bases). This TCR was recovered from an older woman with active or convalescent COVID-19. Source material: peripheral blood. The CDR3 DNA follows: TGCAGCGTTGACGAGGGTTTCACAGATACGCAGTATTTT. Protein: CSVDEGFTDTQYF.